Shown below are 5 T cell receptor beta chains from a single sample sequenced in a study of T cell clonality in common variable immunodeficiency. Here immunoSEQ multiplex PCR was the method, and the copy in TCRdb shows in-frame clones only, minus some. This table holds tens of thousands of clones with no singletons; the top ten claim roughly 3%. Sample: peripheral blood mononuclear cells. These receptors were taken from a person aged 18 to 70 in good health.

This clone has at least ten counts. Read coverage stops 3 residues before the CDR3 terminus; the germline J gene supplies the remainder. The gene calls are TRBV3-1 (or the pseudogene TRBV3-2) and TRBJ2-1; tentatively, D is TRBD1 (6 bases). The CDR3 covers 17 residues. CDR1 is LGHDT and CDR2 is YNNKEL in the germline V gene (reference sequence). Trimming pared 1 base from V and 0 bases from J, leaving 13 bases between. CDR3: CASSQGTDRSSYNEQFF. The CDR3 bases that were read are TGTGCCAGCAGCCAAGGGACAGACCGCAGCTCCTACAATGAG.

This clone was seen repeatedly, ten times or more. From the germline J gene comes the end of the CDR3, since the read stops 3 residues before it. The rearrangement uses TRBV15 and TRBJ2-3; 14 bases match TRBD2. The CDR3 runs to 17 residues. The V gene's germline CDR1 is LNHNV and CDR2 YYDKDF (reference sequence). Unmatched junction bases numbered 5, after V lost 3 bases and J lost 3 bases. Incomplete CDR3 DNA: TGTGCCACCAGCAGCCCGGGGACTAGCGGGAGAACAGATACG. Translation: CATSSPGTSGRTDT. In full, the CDR3 reads CATSSPGTSGRTDTQYF.

The table lists this clone with many counts. The read ends 3 residues before the CDR3 terminus; that terminus is restored from the germline J gene. The rearrangement joins TRBV20-1 to TRBJ1-1, with 10 bases that match TRBD1. Germline V gene lookup returns CDR1 DFQATT and CDR2 SNEGSKA (reference sequence). The CDR3 covers 17 residues. The CDR3 reads CSARDPMTGGTGNLAFF. The CDR3 DNA, read in part, is TGCAGTGCTAGAGACCCAATGACAGGGGGCACGGGTAATTTG.

This clone was observed many times. Partial CDR3 DNA: TGCAGTGCTCAGGGAGCCAAAACAGGGGGCAGGGAAAAG. It codes for CSAQGAKTGGREK. The entire CDR3 reads CSAQGAKTGGREKLFF. This rearrangement joins TRBV20-1 to TRBJ2-2; 9 bases map to TRBD1. The observed sequence ends 3 residues before the CDR3 terminus, with the missing tail filled in from the germline J gene. The CDR3 covers 16 residues. The germline gives CDR1 DFQATT, CDR2 SNEGSKA (reference sequence).

This clone was seen repeatedly, ten times or more. Read coverage stops 3 residues before the CDR3 terminus; the germline J gene supplies the remainder. The genes are TRBV20-1 and TRBJ2-1, with TRBD2 identical over 7 bases. CDR3 length: 14 amino acids. Per germline, CDR1 DFQATT and CDR2 SNEGSKA (reference sequence). Losses at the gene ends were 5 bases for V and 5 bases for J; bases not matched to a gene: 9. Partial CDR3 DNA: TGCAGTGCTCCGGGGGGAGTAGTCAACAATGAG. It is translated as CSAPGGVVNNE. In full, the CDR3 reads CSAPGGVVNNEQFF.